The sequence of this T cell receptor (beta chain) was determined in a study of blood T cell repertoires in COVID-19. Across the study: Specimens from acute and convalescent COVID-19 originated in the United States, Italy and Spain. PBMCs, B-cell-depleted T cells, or T cells provided the cDNA or gDNA that made up the material.

V was clipped by 5 bases and J by 2 bases, with 5 bases between them. CDR3 length: 11 residues. The V gene's germline CDR1 is SGHDT and CDR2 YYEEEE. Under the authors' procedure: Scientists estimated how many nucleated cells there were by amplifying reference gene primers. Clones were read by immunoSEQ multiplex PCR, and TCRdb kept only the in-frame ones, dropping some. The V and J calls and clone size come from that table; D and trimming were worked out from the DNA. Of about 73,000 clones detected, roughly 84% appear once; the ten largest clones hold 2.5% to 3%. What was sequenced was peripheral blood. This chain joins TRBV5-6 and TRBJ2-7; D is unclear. This receptor was identified in a man older than 75 with active or convalescent COVID-19. CDR3 DNA: TGTGCCAGCAGTGGCCCCTACGAGCAGTACTTC. This sequence encodes CASSGPYEQYF.